These 13 T cell receptor beta chains were sequenced from one sample in a study of blood T cell repertoires in COVID-19 (dated by TCRdb to 2020 to 2021). The method behind the library was the immunoSEQ multiplex PCR assay. Here the immuneACCESS table is served through TCRdb, limited to in-frame sequences with V and J called. Missing clones are a known gap in these copies; in checked studies unresolved V genes cover under half, and the rest lacks a known reason. Recorded for this sample are about 110,000 clones; 85% of them occurred a single time. The ten largest clones take up 4.1% of the sample. The sequencing input was peripheral blood. These receptors all come from a man between 45 and 60 years old with acute or convalescent COVID-19.

The rearrangement joins TRBV3-1 (or the pseudogene TRBV3-2) to TRBJ2-7; D is possibly TRBD1 (5 bases). Trimming removed 1 base from V and 3 bases from J, with 10 bases in between. CDR1 is LGHDT, CDR2 YNNKEL, per germline (reference sequence). The CDR3 totals 14 residues. The CDR3 DNA sequence: TGTGCCAGCAGCCAAGCTACAGGCTACTACGAGCAGTACTTC. Protein product: CASSQATGYYEQYF.

The chain couples TRBV14 to TRBJ2-5; TRBD1 aligns across 11 bases. This CDR3 comprises 17 residues. Trimming cost V 4 bases and J 5 bases; bases outside gene matches: 12. CDR1 and CDR2 (germline): SGHDN, FVKESK. The CDR3 nucleotides read TGTGCCAGCAGCCCCGGGGACAGGGGGTGGATGTTGGAGACCCAGTACTTC. Translation gives CASSPGDRGWMLETQYF.

The rearrangement uses TRBV9 and TRBJ2-2, with TRBD2 as a possible D gene (6 bases). CDR1 SGDLS and CDR2 YYNGEE come from the germline V gene. The CDR3 loop spans 15 amino acids. Trimming removed 4 bases from V and 4 bases from J, with 14 bases in between. The CDR3 sequence is CASSLALGGTGELFF. The CDR3 nucleotides read TGTGCCAGCAGCCTCGCCCTGGGAGGCACCGGGGAGCTGTTTTTT.

This clone was seen a single time. This chain joins TRBV5-1 and TRBJ2-3, with 10 bases lining up with TRBD2. Germline CDR1 and CDR2: SGHRS and YFSETQ. Losses at the gene ends were 4 bases for V and 4 bases for J; bases not matched to a gene: 9. The CDR3 contains 16 residues. CDR3 DNA sequence: TGCGCCAGCAGCCCTCTAGCGGGAGCGGTCCCAGATACGCAGTATTTT. Protein: CASSPLAGAVPDTQYF. Full variable domain (missing parts from reference TRBV5-1 and TRBJ2-3): KAGVTQTPRYLIKTRGQQVTLSCSPISGHRSVSWYQQTPGQGLQFLFEYFSETQRNKGNFPGRFSGRQFSNSRSEMNVSTLELGDSALYLCASSPLAGAVPDTQYFGPGTRLTVL.

This clone came up once. V and J are TRBV5-1 and TRBJ1-3; D might be TRBD1 (6 bases). This CDR3 comprises 16 residues. The V gene lost 4 bases and the J gene lost 3 bases, with 17 bases spanning the gap. Per the germline V gene, CDR1 is SGHRS and CDR2 is YFSETQ. The CDR3 loop reads CASSTLGGASGNTIYF. CDR3 coding DNA: TGCGCCAGCAGCACCCTCGGGGGGGCAAGTGGAAACACCATATATTTT.

V is TRBV5-1 and J is TRBJ1-1; D gene ambiguous. This CDR3 comprises 15 residues. Germline V lookup: CDR1 SGHRS, CDR2 YFSETQ. V gave up 0 bases and J gave up 2 bases, with 11 bases separating them. This CDR3 reads CASSLARLSNTEAFF. The CDR3 DNA reads TGCGCCAGCAGCTTGGCACGGTTGTCTAACACTGAAGCTTTCTTT.

This chain joins TRBV30 and TRBJ1-4, with D unclear. Germline V gene lookup returns CDR1 GTSNPN and CDR2 SVGIG (reference sequence). With 0 bases removed from V and 3 bases from J, the gap between germline ends came to 11 bases. CDR3 length: 15 amino acids. The CDR3 here is CAWSVNRGSNEKLFF. The CDR3 nucleotides are TGTGCCTGGAGTGTGAACCGGGGATCTAATGAAAAACTGTTTTTT.

V and J are TRBV12-5 and TRBJ2-2; D is perhaps TRBD2 (5 bases). The CDR3 is 12 amino acids. Germline lookup yields CDR1 LGHNT and CDR2 FRNRAP. V was trimmed by 6 bases and J by 7 bases, leaving 9 bases between them. The chain's CDR3 is CASGQGGGELFF. The CDR3 coding sequence is TGTGCTAGTGGACAAGGAGGCGGGGAGCTGTTTTTT. The variable domain in full, with the rest retrieved from reference TRBV12-5 and TRBJ2-2, is DARVTQTPRHKVTEMGQEVTMRCQPILGHNTVFWYRQTMMQGLELLAYFRNRAPLDDSGMPKDRFSAEMPDATLATLKIQPSEPRDSAVYFCASGQGGGELFFGEGSRLTVL.

The chain links TRBV5-1 to TRBJ2-3; 8 bases are shared with TRBD2. Germline V CDR1 and CDR2: SGHRS, YFSETQ. The length of the CDR3 is 16 residues. V dropped 0 bases and J dropped 2; count of bases not matched to a gene: 5. The CDR3 sequence: CASSLALAGYTDTQYF. The DNA of the CDR3 is TGCGCCAGCAGCTTGGCCTTAGCGGGATACACAGATACGCAGTATTTT.

DNA of the CDR3: TGTGCCAGCAGTAAGGACAGGGGCGTCGACGAGCAGTACTTC. Protein sequence: CASSKDRGVDEQYF. The V gene is TRBV2, the J gene TRBJ2-7, with 9 positions matching TRBD1. Trimming removed 5 bases from V and 5 bases from J; junction bases left unmatched: 7. This CDR3 spans 14 amino acids. The germline CDR1 and CDR2 sequences are SNHLY and FYNNEI.

The V and J genes are TRBV6-5 and TRBJ2-6; D is perhaps TRBD2 (5 bases). Germline V lookup: CDR1 MNHEY, CDR2 SVGAGI. The V gene lost 2 bases and the J gene lost 4 bases, with 9 bases spanning the gap. This CDR3 contains 15 residues. CDR3 nucleotides: TGTGCCAGCAGTTACCCCTCGGGAGGGGCCAACGTCCTGACTTTC. This sequence encodes CASSYPSGGANVLTF.

The chain combines TRBV7-8 with TRBJ2-3; TRBD2 might be the D (7 bases). V was clipped by 1 base and J by 0 bases, with 11 bases between them. This CDR3 comprises 16 residues. Germline V gene sequence: CDR1 SGHVS, CDR2 FQNEAQ. In DNA form, the CDR3 reads TGTGCCAGCAGCTTAGTCGCGGGGGCTAGCACAGATACGCAGTATTTT. It specifies CASSLVAGASTDTQYF. Filled out from reference TRBV7-8 and TRBJ2-3, the complete variable domain reads GAGVSQSPRYKVAKRGQDVALRCDPISGHVSLFWYQQALGQGPEFLTYFQNEAQLDKSGLPSDRFFAERPEGSVSTLKIQRTQQEDSAVYLCASSLVAGASTDTQYFGPGTRLTVL.

The chain combines TRBV6-6 with TRBJ2-6; D perhaps matches TRBD1 (5 bases). Germline V CDR1 and CDR2: MNHNY, SVGAGI (reference sequence). Trimming shortened V by 5 bases and J by 1 base, and 21 bases separated the two germline ends. CDR3 length equals 19 residues. The CDR3 nucleotides read TGTGCCAGCAGTCTCCGACAGCCTCATGTCCTTTCTGGGGCCAACGTCCTGACTTTC. Translated: CASSLRQPHVLSGANVLTF.